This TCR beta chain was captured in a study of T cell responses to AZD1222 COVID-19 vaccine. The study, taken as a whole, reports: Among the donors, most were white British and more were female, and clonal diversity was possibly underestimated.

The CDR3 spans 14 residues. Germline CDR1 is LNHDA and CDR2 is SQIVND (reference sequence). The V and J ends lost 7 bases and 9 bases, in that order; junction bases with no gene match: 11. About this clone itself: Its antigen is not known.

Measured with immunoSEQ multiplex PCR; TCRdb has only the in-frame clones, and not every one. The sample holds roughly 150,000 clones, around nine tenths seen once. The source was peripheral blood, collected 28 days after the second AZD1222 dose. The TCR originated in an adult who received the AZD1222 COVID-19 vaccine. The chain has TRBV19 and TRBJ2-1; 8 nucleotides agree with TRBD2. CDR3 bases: TGTGCCAGTAATCTTCAGCGGGGGTTAGGTGAGCAGTTCTTC. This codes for CASNLQRGLGEQFF. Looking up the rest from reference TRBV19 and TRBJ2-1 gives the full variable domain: DGGITQSPKYLFRKEGQNVTLSCEQNLNHDAMYWYRQDPGQGLRLIYYSQIVNDFQKGDIAEGYSVSREKKESFPLTVTSAQKNPTAFYLCASNLQRGLGEQFFGPGTRLTVL.